This TCR beta chain was observed in a study of blood T cell repertoires in COVID-19. Across the whole study: Acute and convalescent COVID-19 specimens originated in the United States, Italy and Spain.

This clone was seen a few times. V lost 4 bases, J lost 0 bases, and 16 bases lay in between. The CDR3 contains 16 residues. Looked up from germline, CDR1 is SGHVS and CDR2 is FQNEAQ. Clones were read by immunoSEQ multiplex PCR, and TCRdb kept only the in-frame ones, dropping some. The sample shows 150,000 or so clones, under 85% of them seen only once. The sequenced sample was PBMCs or T cells enriched from blood (not recorded which). The chain joins TRBV7-8 to TRBJ2-7; tentative D call: TRBD1 (5 bases). The sequence was obtained from a man aged 50-59 years who had recovered from COVID-19. CDR3 protein: CASSSPGLRSSYEQYF. CDR3 coding DNA: TGTGCCAGCAGCTCCCCAGGGTTGAGGAGCTCCTACGAGCAGTACTTC.